The clone carrying this T cell receptor beta chain has more than one count but fewer than ten. What it recognizes is unknown. CDR3 length: 18 amino acids. From germline, CDR1 is SGHTA and CDR2 FQGTGA. After removal of 2 bases from V and 2 bases from J, the junction contained 9 bases not matched to a gene. The data were obtained in a study of radiotherapy plus CTLA-4 blockade in lung cancer. The table came from immunoSEQ multiplex PCR; TCRdb's copy has only in-frame clones and leaves some out. The sample includes 24,000 or so clones, approximately 70% of them seen just once. General observations from the study: Among reported predictors of response, early blood T cell clone dynamics with interferon-beta performed best. TCR clones originating in tumors grew in number in blood after radiotherapy plus ipilimumab.

Sequencing used peripheral blood, obtained from a patient treated with radiotherapy plus ipilimumab. The rearrangement joins TRBV7-3 to TRBJ2-7; 13 bases agree with TRBD2. This clonotype was obtained from a human donor with non-small cell lung cancer who had stable disease on radiotherapy plus ipilimumab. CDR3 DNA: TGTGCCAGCAGCTTAGTGACCAGGACTAGCGGGGGACCCTACGAGCAGTACTTC. It is translated as CASSLVTRTSGGPYEQYF.